What follows are 24 T cell receptor beta chains derived from one specimen sequenced in a study of cytotoxic CD8 clonotypes in ibrutinib-treated CLL. Only in-frame clones appear in the TCRdb table, and some are missing; sequencing was by immunoSEQ multiplex PCR. The sample carries some 200,000 clones, 72% recorded once. This specimen consisted of PBMCs, obtained after 24 months of ibrutinib treatment. The origin of the receptors is a human donor with chronic lymphocytic leukemia.

This clone has only a few counts. In the same sample, other DNA sequences code for this CDR3. V usage is TRBV2 and J usage is TRBJ2-2, with D hard to call. V lost 6 bases to trimming and J lost 6 bases, with 5 bases between them. This CDR3 has 11 residues. CDR1 and CDR2 (germline): SNHLY, FYNNEI. The CDR3 coding sequence is TGTGCCAGCAGCGGAGCCGGGGAGCTGTTTTTT. It yields the protein CASSGAGELFF.

This clone showed up just a few times. This chain uses TRBV27 with TRBJ1-2; 7 bases match TRBD1. The CDR3 is made up of 13 amino acids. The V segment lost 5 bases and the J segment 8 bases; nucleotides outside the gene matches: 8. The germline V gene has CDR1 MNHEY and CDR2 SMNVEV (reference sequence). The CDR3, as DNA: TGTGCCAGCAGTCCTTCGACAGGGTTCGGCTACACCTTC. Translation gives CASSPSTGFGYTF.

The chain employs TRBV19 and TRBJ2-1; 11 bases align to TRBD2. The germline V gene encodes CDR1 LNHDA and CDR2 SQIVND (reference sequence). This CDR3 has 16 residues. J was trimmed by 4 bases and V by 4 bases; bases with no gene match: 6. The CDR3 reads CASSSPGTSGYNEQFF. CDR3 DNA: TGTGCCAGTAGTAGCCCAGGGACTAGCGGTTACAATGAGCAGTTCTTC.

The chain links TRBV6-5 to TRBJ1-1; tentatively, D is TRBD1 (5 bases). Trimming stripped 4 bases from V and 1 base from J, with 10 bases between. The V gene's germline CDR1 is MNHEY and CDR2 SVGAGI. This CDR3 is 14 amino acids long. The CDR3 DNA reads TGTGCCAGCAGTTTGATAACAGGGAACACTGAAGCTTTCTTT. This sequence encodes CASSLITGNTEAFF.

This chain links TRBV9 with TRBJ1-3, with a weak D call TRBD1 (6 bases). This CDR3 is built from 14 residues. Germline values: CDR1 SGDLS, CDR2 YYNGEE. Trimming stripped 0 bases from V and 6 bases from J, with 10 bases between. The CDR3 here is CASSVGQGTNTIYF. The DNA of the CDR3 is TGTGCCAGCAGCGTAGGGCAGGGGACAAACACCATATATTTT.

This clone was seen a few times. This sequence joins TRBV4-3 and TRBJ2-1; D remains unclear. Trimming cost V 1 base and J 9 bases, with 16 bases left between them. The CDR3 length is 15 residues. CDR1 and CDR2 (germline): LGHNA, YSLEER. The CDR3, as DNA: TGCGCCAGCAGCCAAGTCCAAGGGCTCGTATCTGAGCAGTTCTTC. This translates into CASSQVQGLVSEQFF.

This clone was picked up a small number of times. The genes are TRBV10-3 and TRBJ1-5, with D unresolved. V lost 3 bases, J lost 0 bases, and 9 bases lay in between. CDR3 size: 15 residues. Germline CDR1 is ENHRY and CDR2 is SYGVKD. The CDR3, as DNA: TGTGCCATCAGTGATGGGAGCTATAGCAATCAGCCCCAGCATTTT. Protein sequence: CAISDGSYSNQPQHF.

This clone appeared once. The genes are TRBV25-1 and TRBJ2-3, with 14 positions matching TRBD2. Losses at the gene ends were 4 bases for V and 5 bases for J; bases not matched to a gene: 5. In germline, CDR1 is MGHDK, CDR2 SYGVNS. The CDR3 is 16 amino acids. The chain's CDR3 is CASSGRTSGRLDTQYF. The CDR3 nucleotides are TGTGCCAGCAGTGGACGGACTAGCGGGAGGTTAGATACGCAGTATTTT.

The chain has TRBV29-1 and TRBJ2-7; D possibly corresponds to TRBD2 (6 bases). The ends were cut back, 4 bases at V and 3 bases at J, with 16 bases in the middle. The length of the CDR3 is 14 residues. Looked up from germline, CDR1 is SQVTM and CDR2 is ANQGSEA. The CDR3 DNA reads as TGCAGCGTTGCGGGCGGGGCTAAGGGCTACGAGCAGTACTTC. Protein product: CSVAGGAKGYEQYF.

The rearrangement joins TRBV10-3 to TRBJ2-3; 14 bases agree with TRBD2. Trimming removed 4 bases from V and 6 bases from J; junction bases left unmatched: 9. The germline V gene has CDR1 ENHRY and CDR2 SYGVKD. The CDR3 contains 17 residues. Written as DNA, the CDR3 is TGTGCCATCAGTGGGCGGGGACTAGCGGGAGTTGGCGATACGCAGTATTTT. Translation gives CAISGRGLAGVGDTQYF.

The genes are TRBV7-9 and TRBJ2-5, with TRBD2 matching over 10 bases. This CDR3 comprises 14 residues. CDR1 is SEHNR and CDR2 is FQNEAQ in the germline V gene (reference sequence). Germline trimming cut 5 bases from V and 3 bases from J; bases unmatched to any gene: 3. CDR3 coding DNA: TGTGCCAGCAGCCCAGGGACTAGCGAAGAGACCCAGTACTTC. This gives the protein CASSPGTSEETQYF.

This clone has more than one count but fewer than ten. This chain uses TRBV7-9 with TRBJ1-2, with 8 bases aligning to TRBD1. V trimming: 3 bases; J trimming: 5 bases; junction bases outside the gene matches: 5. The CDR3 is made up of 14 amino acids. Looked up from germline, CDR1 is SEHNR and CDR2 is FQNEAQ (reference sequence). Written as DNA, the CDR3 is TGTGCCAGCAGCTTGGGGACAGGAACATATGGCTACACCTTC. Translation: CASSLGTGTYGYTF.

This clone appeared a few times. The J gene is TRBJ2-2, the V gene TRBV2; 10 bases match TRBD1. The CDR3 covers 14 residues. Trimming took 7 bases from V and 4 from J; bases not matched to a gene: 3. Germline V gene lookup returns CDR1 SNHLY and CDR2 FYNNEI. CDR3 region: CASTGQGSTGELFF. The CDR3 region has the DNA TGTGCCAGCACGGGACAGGGGTCCACCGGGGAGCTGTTTTTT. Variable domain in full (rest from reference TRBV2 and TRBJ2-2): EPEVTQTPSHQVTQMGQEVILRCVPISNHLYFYWYRQILGQKVEFLVSFYNNEISEKSEIFDDQFSVERPDGSNFTLKIRSTKLEDSAMYFCASTGQGSTGELFFGEGSRLTVL.

The CDR3 protein is CASSWPGTPGTQYF. CDR3 bases: TGTGCCAGTAGTTGGCCGGGAACCCCCGGGACCCAGTACTTC. The chain employs TRBV19 and TRBJ2-5, with D perhaps matching TRBD2 (5 bases). CDR3 length: 14 residues. The V gene lost 5 bases and the J gene lost 7 bases, with 17 bases spanning the gap. Germline loops: CDR1 LNHDA, CDR2 SQIVND (reference sequence).

The chain recombines TRBV28 with TRBJ1-1, with D maybe TRBD1 (6 bases). Per germline, CDR1 MDHEN and CDR2 SYDVKM. This CDR3 region has 14 residues. The V gene lost 5 bases and the J gene lost 0 bases, with 10 bases spanning the gap. The CDR3 region has the DNA TGTGCCAGCAGTCGGACAGTCATGAACACTGAAGCTTTCTTT. Its translation is CASSRTVMNTEAFF.

This clone was found once. The gene calls are TRBV4-2 and TRBJ2-2; 10 nucleotides align to TRBD2. The trim removed 3 bases at V and 4 bases at J, leaving 8 bases unmatched. Germline loops: CDR1 LGHNA, CDR2 YNFKEQ. The CDR3 contains 17 residues. CDR3 coding DNA: TGTGCCAGCAGCCATCAGCGGGAGGGCTCGGGCACCGGGGAGCTGTTTTTT. Translating gives CASSHQREGSGTGELFF.

This sequence joins TRBV7-2 and TRBJ2-7; TRBD1 matches 7 bases. V lost 2 bases and J lost 6; bases outside the gene matches: 4. There are 13 residues in the CDR3. Per germline, CDR1 SGHTA and CDR2 FQGNSA. CDR3 sequence: CASSLLNRGEQYF. CDR3 DNA sequence: TGTGCCAGCAGCTTACTAAACAGGGGCGAGCAGTACTTC.

V and J are TRBV5-1 and TRBJ2-7; 8 nucleotides agree with TRBD1. The V and J ends lost 2 bases and 3 bases, in that order; junction bases with no gene match: 13. The CDR3 has 17 amino acids. Germline V lookup: CDR1 SGHRS, CDR2 YFSETQ. The CDR3 region is CASSFPPPTGASYEQYF. In DNA, the CDR3 is TGCGCCAGCAGCTTTCCACCTCCGACAGGGGCCAGCTACGAGCAGTACTTC. Variable domain in full (rest from reference TRBV5-1 and TRBJ2-7): KAGVTQTPRYLIKTRGQQVTLSCSPISGHRSVSWYQQTPGQGLQFLFEYFSETQRNKGNFPGRFSGRQFSNSRSEMNVSTLELGDSALYLCASSFPPPTGASYEQYFGPGTRLTVT.

In nucleotides, the CDR3 is TGTGCCAGCAAAAGGACAGTAACTAGCACAGATACGCAGTATTTT. It specifies CASKRTVTSTDTQYF. The chain links TRBV2 to TRBJ2-3; a weak D match, TRBD1 (6 bases). Trimming left V 7 bases short and J 0 bases short, with 14 bases between. There are 15 residues in the CDR3. Germline V gene sequence: CDR1 SNHLY, CDR2 FYNNEI.

The CDR3 sequence is CASSRQGGSYGYTF. CDR3 DNA: TGTGCCAGCAGCCGACAGGGCGGTAGCTATGGCTACACCTTC. This chain joins TRBV4-2 and TRBJ1-2; TRBD1 aligns across 7 bases. Germline CDR1 and CDR2: LGHNA and YNFKEQ. This CDR3 region has 14 residues. V lost 4 bases and J lost 4; bases outside the gene matches: 6.

This clone was seen more than once but under ten times. V gene TRBV15 combines with J gene TRBJ1-5; D unresolved. Germline V gene data show CDR1 as LNHNV and CDR2 as YYDKDF (reference sequence). V gave up 6 bases and J gave up 7 bases, with 7 bases separating them. The CDR3 is made up of 11 amino acids. The DNA of the CDR3 is TGTGCCACCAGACTTAGGCAGCCCCAGCATTTT. The encoded protein is CATRLRQPQHF.

This clone was seen a handful of times. The rearrangement joins TRBV5-4 to TRBJ1-4, with a tentative D call TRBD1 (6 bases). The CDR3 consists of 15 residues. The germline gives CDR1 SGHNT, CDR2 YYREEE (reference sequence). V was trimmed by 4 bases and J by 10 bases, leaving 20 bases between them. The CDR3 nucleotides are TGTGCCAGCAGCACTACAGGGATTGTTCCCCGAAAACTGTTTTTT. Residues: CASSTTGIVPRKLFF.

The chain joins TRBV19 to TRBJ1-1, with 8 bases that match TRBD1. The CDR3 consists of 12 residues. The germline V gene has CDR1 LNHDA and CDR2 SQIVND (reference sequence). Trimming at V came to 5 bases and at J to 8 bases, leaving 4 bases not matched to a gene. The CDR3 DNA reads TGTGCCAGTAGTCGGGACAGGATAGAAGCTTTCTTT. Its protein is CASSRDRIEAFF.

V gene TRBV7-2 combines with J gene TRBJ1-6, with D maybe TRBD1 (5 bases). CDR1 SGHTA and CDR2 FQGNSA come from the germline V gene. This CDR3 is built from 17 residues. The V end was cut by 3 bases, the J end by 0 bases, with 12 bases between. CDR3 coding DNA: TGTGCCAGCAGCTTCGGGACCTTGAGCTCCTATAATTCACCCCTCCACTTT. It is translated as CASSFGTLSSYNSPLHF.